The TCR beta chain under discussion was sequenced for a study of OX40 agonist ivuxolimab in advanced cancers. About the study as a whole: The costimulatory receptor OX40 (CD134) was targeted by ivuxolimab, a fully human IgG2 agonistic monoclonal antibody. Intravenous ivuxolimab was administered to patients every 2 weeks at six dose levels: 0.01, 0.1, 0.3, 1.5, 3 and 10 mg/kg. Among the 50 to 55 dose-escalation patients, approximately 20 had hepatocellular carcinoma, 15 melanoma, 9 renal cell carcinoma and 9 head and neck cancer. In the dose-escalation cohort, 82.7% of patients were male, and the mean age was approximately 60 years, with a range of roughly 23 to 85. Prior anti-PD-1, anti-PD-L1 or anti-CTLA-4 therapy was permitted, and checkpoint inhibitors had been received by less than 45% of dose-escalation patients. Partial responses occurred in three dose-escalation patients: two with cutaneous melanoma and one with hepatocellular carcinoma. Peripheral TCRbeta sequencing aimed to test whether ivuxolimab altered TCR sequence diversity and caused clonal T-cell expansion. The paper reports the monotherapy dose-escalation portion (N of about 56 patients) of the phase I ivuxolimab trial.

On this clone: The clone's antigen remains unknown. Base qualities are not provided; no much larger clone lies one nucleotide away.

The trial excluded patients who had a history of autoimmune disease or who were on systemic immunosuppression. Peripheral blood for TCR sequencing was collected from all dose cohorts at baseline, on cycle 4 day 1, and on cycle 7 day 1. The samples were drawn from a first-in-human, open-label, multicenter phase I dose-escalation trial of ivuxolimab. Adults with locally advanced or metastatic melanoma, renal cell, hepatocellular, or head and neck squamous cell carcinoma were enrolled in the trial. CD4+ and CD8+ T cells were sorted separately from peripheral blood before TCR sequencing. For sequencing of the TCRbeta CDR3 region, genomic DNA was extracted from the sorted cells. TCRbeta CDR3 regions were sequenced using the immunoSEQ Assay. TCRdb took over this immuneACCESS table, retaining in-frame rearrangements with V and J assigned. Such tables are incomplete; in checked studies, under half of the missing clones stem from an unresolved V gene, and the remainder is unexplained. The sample table holds roughly 74,000 clones, of which approximately 92% were seen once. About 9.4% of the sample is in the top ten clones.

What the research found in general, with its limitations: After ivuxolimab, expanded clones were on average more numerous among CD8+ T cells than among CD4+ T cells. Which antigens the clonally expanded peripheral T cells were specific for was not determined. Low levels of normalized T-cell clonal expansion were also shown by some nonresponding patients. At doses of 0.1 to 3.0 mg/kg, clonal expansion of both CD4+ and CD8+ T cells in blood was seen between baseline and week 6. In the 0.1-3.0 mg/kg groups, partial responders had among the lowest normalized peripheral clonal expansion, particularly in CD8+ T cells.

The CDR3 measures 13 amino acids from cysteine to phenylalanine. Left in the record is the CDR3 DNA by itself, 39 bases read in frame from the first base. Via the germline V gene (reference sequence), CDR1 is SEHNR and CDR2 FQNEAQ. Germline trimming amounts to 5 bases on V and 5 bases on J, with 6 as the count of junction bases outside the gene matches. The rearranged chain carries TRBV7-9 and TRBJ2-7, and TRBD2 matches 7 of the central bases. The sample consisted of CD4+ or CD8+ T cells sorted from blood, taken in a trial of the OX40 agonist ivuxolimab. This receptor was obtained from an adult with an advanced solid tumor such as melanoma, head and neck, liver or kidney cancer. The nucleotide sequence is given as TGTGCCAGCAGCCACCCGGGACTAAACGAGCAGTACTTC. Translated, it gives CASSHPGLNEQYF.